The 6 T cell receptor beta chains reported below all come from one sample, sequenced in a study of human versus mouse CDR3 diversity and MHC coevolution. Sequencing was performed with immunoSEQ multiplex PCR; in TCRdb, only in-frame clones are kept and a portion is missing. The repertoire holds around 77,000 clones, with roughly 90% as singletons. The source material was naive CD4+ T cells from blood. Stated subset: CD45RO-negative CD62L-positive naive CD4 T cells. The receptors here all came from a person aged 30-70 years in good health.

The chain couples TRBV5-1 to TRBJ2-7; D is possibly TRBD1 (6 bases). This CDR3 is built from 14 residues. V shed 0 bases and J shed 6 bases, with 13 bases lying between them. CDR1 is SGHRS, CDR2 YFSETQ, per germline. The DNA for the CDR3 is TGCGCCAGCAGCTTGGTAACAGGGCTCGGCGAGCAGTACTTC. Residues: CASSLVTGLGEQYF.

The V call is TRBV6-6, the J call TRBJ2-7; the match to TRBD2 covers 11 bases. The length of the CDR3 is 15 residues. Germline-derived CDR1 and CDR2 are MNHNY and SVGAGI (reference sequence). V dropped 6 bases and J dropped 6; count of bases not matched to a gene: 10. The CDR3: CASRLTSGSPGEQYF. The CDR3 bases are TGTGCCAGCAGGTTAACTAGCGGGAGCCCTGGCGAGCAGTACTTC.

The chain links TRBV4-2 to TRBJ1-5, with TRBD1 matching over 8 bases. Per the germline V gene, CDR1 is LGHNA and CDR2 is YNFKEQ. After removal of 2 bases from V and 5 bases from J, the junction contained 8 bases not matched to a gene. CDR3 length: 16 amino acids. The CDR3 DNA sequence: TGTGCCAGCAGCCAAAAACCGGGACAGGCGCATCAGCCCCAGCATTTT. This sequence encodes CASSQKPGQAHQPQHF.

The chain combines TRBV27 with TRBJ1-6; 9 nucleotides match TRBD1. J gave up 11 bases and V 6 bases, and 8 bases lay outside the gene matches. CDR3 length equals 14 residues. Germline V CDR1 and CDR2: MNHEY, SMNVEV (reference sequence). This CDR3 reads CASSLTGGDTPLHF. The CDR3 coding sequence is TGTGCCAGCAGCTTGACAGGGGGTGATACACCCCTCCACTTT.

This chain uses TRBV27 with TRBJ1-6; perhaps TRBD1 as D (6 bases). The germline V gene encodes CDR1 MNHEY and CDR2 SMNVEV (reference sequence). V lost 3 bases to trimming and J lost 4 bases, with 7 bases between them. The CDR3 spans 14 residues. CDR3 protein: CASSFQGYNSPLHF. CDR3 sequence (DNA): TGTGCCAGCAGTTTCCAGGGGTATAATTCACCCCTCCACTTT.

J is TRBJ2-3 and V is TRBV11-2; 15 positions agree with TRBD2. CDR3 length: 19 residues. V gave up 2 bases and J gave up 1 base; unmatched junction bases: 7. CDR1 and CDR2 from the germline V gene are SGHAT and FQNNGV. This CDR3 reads CASSLIWTSGGAGTDTQYF. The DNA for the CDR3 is TGTGCCAGCAGCTTAATTTGGACTAGCGGGGGGGCGGGCACAGATACGCAGTATTTT.